What follows is one T cell receptor (beta chain) and its context. There are many counts of this clonotype. It has no known antigen specificity. No much larger clone exists at a distance of one base, and base qualities are not known. The data belong to a study of Graves' ophthalmopathy and Graves' hyperthyroidism (dated by TCRdb to between 2018 and 2020). Background on the whole study: Peripheral blood was collected at initial diagnosis, prior to any treatment. The study used TCR beta repertoire signatures to distinguish Graves' ophthalmopathy from Graves' hyperthyroidism and to predict progression to ophthalmopathy. In total, some 130 blood samples were TCR-sequenced: approximately 42 ophthalmopathy, over 70 hyperthyroidism and some 17 hyperthyroidism-to-ophthalmopathy patients. A discovery set of 100 patients (roughly 43 ophthalmopathy, about 59 stable hyperthyroidism) was enrolled to explore V-J signatures distinguishing ophthalmopathy from hyperthyroidism. An independent validation cohort comprised some 18 hyperthyroidism patients and 15 to 17 patients who later progressed from hyperthyroidism to ophthalmopathy. T-cell repertoires of thyroid tissue and blood were compared in about six hyperthyroidism patients. Once sampling was done, hyperthyroidism patients were given methimazole at a starting dose of 30 mg daily, while ophthalmopathy patients were given high-dose intravenous methylprednisolone. Overall results and qualifications from the work: In validation, the model predicted ophthalmopathy progression with 70.59% sensitivity and roughly 78% specificity; some twelve predicted patients were CT-confirmed with GO in a median of about 6.2 months. Most expanded thyroid clonotypes with frequency above 0.001 were also detected in blood, suggesting blood repertoires may reflect the thyroid immune response. No statistical method was used to predetermine the sample size, and group allocation was not hidden from the investigators. The 13-signature model separated ophthalmopathy from stable hyperthyroidism with roughly 89% sensitivity and 81.08% specificity in cross-validation, and 80%/75% in the test set.

For repertoire sequencing, TCR beta CDR3 regions were amplified from RNA transcripts. A first-round RT-PCR used HTBI primers with the Qiagen OneStep RT-PCR kit, followed by a second-round multiplex PCR, size selection and purification. The libraries underwent paired-end sequencing with 100 bp reads on an Illumina HiSeq2000. Regarding the original processing steps: Reads were processed with SOAPnuke, discarding reads with adapters, uncalled bases, mean Phred below 15, or no exact constant-primer or identifier match. COPE v1.2.5 was used to merge the high-quality paired reads. Each unique nucleotide sequence was defined as a clonotype, and clonotypes were aligned to IMGT TRB V, D and J references with MiTCR v1.1. Analysis was restricted to V-J combinations with a frequency above 0.0001, which covered just over 98% of repertoires. For each V-J combination, a TCR clonal expansion and chaos score was defined as F50 clonal expansion divided by the chaos observed in the TCRdist matrix. Features were reduced by Welch's t-statistics and random forest to around 14 V-J combinations, which fed a naive Bayes classifier. The similarity between thyroid and blood repertoires was quantified using the Morisita-Horn index. TCRdb handled the public reads itself, with Q25 trimming in fastp and clone calling in MiXCR, and kept productive beta chains. Entries that share a CDR3 protein sequence are merged under the most common genes and DNA. TCRdb's processing, not the study's, gives the V and J calls here. Recorded for this sample are about 370,000 distinct CDR3 sequences; about a sixth of them occurred a single time. Jointly, the top ten make up about 2.4% of the sample.

A patient counted as having stable hyperthyroidism if there was no progression to ophthalmopathy within 18 months of follow-up. The hyperthyroidism patients were 18 to 65 years old and newly diagnosed, with a disease duration of less than 2 months. Patients with other autoimmune diseases, uncontrolled infections, pregnancy or lactation were excluded from the study. Clinical symptoms, serum thyroxine, TRAb, thyroid ultrasound and orbital computed tomography were used for diagnosis. Ficoll-Paque density gradient centrifugation was used to isolate PBMCs from about 9.4 ml of fresh peripheral blood. Total RNA was extracted with Trizol reagent and quality-checked on an Agilent 2100 Bioanalyzer. Compared with germline, V lacks 2 bases and J lacks 5 bases; bases without a gene match: 8. The CDR1 and CDR2 encoded by the germline V gene are SGHRS and YFSETQ. CDR3 length: 16 amino acids, cysteine to phenylalanine. Left in the record is the CDR3 DNA by itself, 48 bases read in frame from the first base.

Sequencing input: peripheral blood. The TCR comes from an adult woman with stable Graves' hyperthyroidism. The chain is assembled from TRBV5-1 and TRBJ2-7; TRBD1 fits 12 bases in the junction. For the CDR3, the sequence is CASSFRVGQGADEQYF. The nucleotide sequence reads as follows: TGCGCCAGCAGCTTTCGTGTGGGACAGGGGGCCGACGAGCAGTACTTC.